Each of the 26 T cell receptor beta chains below was sequenced from the same sample in a study of blood T cell repertoires in COVID-19. The table came from immunoSEQ multiplex PCR; TCRdb's copy has only in-frame clones and leaves some out. The sample includes some 260,000 clones, 80% to 90% of them seen just once. Sample: PBMCs or T cells enriched from blood (not recorded which). Receptors were obtained from a man younger than 40 with acute COVID-19.

The V and J genes are TRBV6-5 and TRBJ1-3; 8 bases line up with TRBD1. The CDR3 loop spans 14 amino acids. Germline CDR1 is MNHEY and CDR2 is SVGAGI. V shed 5 bases, J shed 3 bases, and the junction held 3 bases outside the gene matches. The CDR3 DNA sequence: TGTGCCAGCAGTCCAGGGGGCTATGGAAACACCATATATTTT. This translates into CASSPGGYGNTIYF.

This clone was seen a handful of times. Other nucleotide sequences from this sample produce the same CDR3. The chain uses TRBV6-5 and TRBJ2-7, with 9 bases identical to TRBD1. CDR3 length equals 14 residues. CDR1 MNHEY and CDR2 SVGAGI come from the germline V gene. With 5 bases clipped from V and 3 bases from J, the junction kept 5 bases outside the gene matches. The CDR3 nucleotides read TGTGCCAGCAGTCCGGGACAGGGAGTCTACGAGCAGTACGTC. Translated: CASSPGQGVYEQYV.

The chain has TRBV2 and TRBJ2-2; TRBD1 is a possible D gene (6 bases). The CDR3 contains 14 residues. The ends were cut back, 6 bases at V and 2 bases at J, with 10 bases in the middle. Germline V lookup: CDR1 SNHLY, CDR2 FYNNEI. The CDR3 nucleotides read TGTGCCAGCAGGACGGACAGCAACACCGGGGAGCTGTTTTTT. The encoded protein is CASRTDSNTGELFF.

V gene TRBV27 combines with J gene TRBJ2-1; 15 bases are shared with TRBD2. The germline V gene has CDR1 MNHEY and CDR2 SMNVEV (reference sequence). The CDR3 extends over 15 amino acids. V trimming: 2 bases; J trimming: 9 bases; junction bases outside the gene matches: 2. The CDR3 reads CASSLGLAGGSEQFF. CDR3 bases: TGTGCCAGCAGTTTAGGACTAGCGGGAGGGAGTGAGCAGTTCTTC.

The chain is built from TRBV6-2 or TRBV6-3 and TRBJ1-1; no firm D call. V dropped 2 bases and J dropped 1 base, with 11 bases sitting between them. This CDR3 spans 15 amino acids. Germline V gene sequence: CDR1 MNHEY, CDR2 SVGEGT. The CDR3 DNA sequence: TGTGCCAGCAGTTACCAATTGAACACGAACACTGAAGCTTTCTTT. Translation: CASSYQLNTNTEAFF.

CDR3 sequence: CASSERGFNSPLHF. In nucleotides, the CDR3 is TGTGCCAGCAGTGAACGGGGGTTTAATTCACCCCTCCACTTT. This rearrangement joins TRBV2 to TRBJ1-6, with a tentative D call TRBD1 (5 bases). The length of the CDR3 is 14 residues. Germline V lookup: CDR1 SNHLY, CDR2 FYNNEI. V was clipped by 2 bases and J by 6 bases, with 8 bases between them.

The chain links TRBV7-9 to TRBJ2-1; TRBD2 is a possible D gene (5 bases). The CDR3 spans 15 residues. From germline, CDR1 is SEHNR and CDR2 FQNEAQ (reference sequence). The V gene lost 1 base and the J gene lost 5 bases, with 12 bases spanning the gap. In DNA form, the CDR3 reads TGTGCCAGCAGCTTAGGGGGAGCTTCCCACAATGAGCAGTTCTTC. Its protein product is CASSLGGASHNEQFF.

The V and J genes are TRBV27 and TRBJ2-5; D is perhaps TRBD1 (5 bases). CDR1 and CDR2 from the germline V gene are MNHEY and SMNVEV (reference sequence). This CDR3 is 14 amino acids long. The V end lost 4 bases, the J end lost 5 bases, and 14 bases lay between the germline ends. The CDR3 coding sequence is TGTGCCAGCAGTTCCTCAGGGTTGTGGGAGACCCAGTACTTC. This codes for CASSSSGLWETQYF.

V is TRBV11-3 and J is TRBJ1-1, with D unresolved. Germline CDR1 SGHNT, CDR2 YENEEA. The CDR3 is 13 amino acids. V was cut by 2 bases and J by 5 bases, with 9 bases left in between. DNA for the CDR3: TGTGCCAGCAGCTTATCGCGGAAAACTGAAGCTTTCTTT. Translating it yields CASSLSRKTEAFF.

J is TRBJ1-3 and V is TRBV24-1, with no clear D. Germline-derived CDR1 and CDR2 are KGHDR and SFDVKD. V gave up 3 bases and J gave up 2 bases, with 13 bases separating them. CDR3 length: 16 amino acids. CDR3 DNA sequence: TGTGCCACCAGTGATCGACGGGGAGAAACTGGAAACACCATATATTTT. This translates into CATSDRRGETGNTIYF.

The rearrangement links TRBV7-2 to TRBJ1-2, with no clear D. V was pared by 3 bases and J by 4 bases, with 9 bases between. Germline CDR1 SGHTA, CDR2 FQGNSA. This CDR3 is 13 amino acids long. CDR3 coding DNA: TGTGCCAGCAGCTTTACCGGGAGCTATGGCTACACCTTC. This codes for CASSFTGSYGYTF.

This clone appeared a few times. A read error may account for a junction end that differs from germline. The chain employs TRBV5-1 and TRBJ2-2; D remains ambiguous. Germline CDR1 reads SGHRS; CDR2 reads YFSETQ. The CDR3 length is 13 residues. The CDR3 region has the DNA TGTGCCAGCAGGCCCCCCGGAGTCGGGGAGCTGTTTTTT. Protein: CASRPPGVGELFF.

V usage is TRBV7-9 and J usage is TRBJ1-6; 7 nucleotides agree with TRBD1. The CDR3 runs 15 residues. Germline lookup yields CDR1 SEHNR and CDR2 FQNEAQ (reference sequence). V shed 8 bases, J shed 0 bases, and the junction held 4 bases outside the gene matches. CDR3 in amino acids: CASARDSSYNSPLHF. For the CDR3, the DNA is TGTGCCAGCGCCCGGGACAGCTCCTATAATTCACCCCTCCACTTT.

The chain carries TRBV7-6 and TRBJ1-3; D might be TRBD1 (6 bases). V lost 0 bases and J 0 bases, leaving 12 bases between the germline ends. The CDR3 is 17 residues long. Per the germline V gene, CDR1 is SGHVS and CDR2 is FNYEAQ. The CDR3 nucleotides are TGTGCCAGCAGCTTAGCGGTAGGACAGACCTCTGGAAACACCATATATTTT. It yields the protein CASSLAVGQTSGNTIYF.

V usage is TRBV25-1 and J usage is TRBJ2-7, with D perhaps matching TRBD2 (5 bases). Germline V gene lookup returns CDR1 MGHDK and CDR2 SYGVNS. The CDR3 has 12 amino acids. V was clipped by 4 bases and J by 2 bases, with 6 bases between them. The CDR3 sequence: CASSGGTYEQYV. Written as DNA, the CDR3 is TGTGCCAGCAGTGGAGGGACCTACGAGCAGTACGTC.

This clone turned up a few times. The chain recombines TRBV7-8 with TRBJ1-2; D unclear. CDR1 is SGHVS, CDR2 FQNEAQ, per germline. The V end was cut by 0 bases, the J end by 5 bases, with 10 bases between. The CDR3 is 14 amino acids. The CDR3 sequence is CASSLAAVFYGYTF. The CDR3 DNA sequence: TGTGCCAGCAGCTTAGCGGCCGTTTTTTATGGCTACACCTTC.

The chain has TRBV15 and TRBJ2-3, with D perhaps TRBD2 (6 bases). The ends were cut back, 2 bases at V and 5 bases at J, with 17 bases in the middle. Germline CDR1 and CDR2: LNHNV and YYDKDF (reference sequence). This CDR3 spans 16 amino acids. In nucleotides, the CDR3 is TGTGCCACCAGCAGATTAACGGGACTTAGCGGAGATACGCAGTATTTT. Its protein is CATSRLTGLSGDTQYF.

The table lists this clone with a few counts. The CDR3 coding sequence is TGTGCCTGGAGTGCGACAGGGGGCCAGCCCCAGCATTTT. Translation: CAWSATGGQPQHF. This rearrangement joins TRBV30 to TRBJ1-5; 10 bases fit TRBD1. Trimming removed 1 base from V and 7 bases from J; junction bases left unmatched: 1. The CDR3 is made up of 13 amino acids. From germline, CDR1 is GTSNPN and CDR2 SVGIG (reference sequence).

This chain connects TRBV28 to TRBJ1-3; D is perhaps TRBD1 (6 bases). The CDR3 runs to 15 residues. Germline-derived CDR1 and CDR2 are MDHEN and SYDVKM. V lost 5 bases and J lost 4, with 15 bases in between. CDR3 loop: CASSLGGAKGNTIYF. The CDR3 DNA reads TGTGCCAGCAGTCTAGGGGGGGCTAAAGGAAACACCATATATTTT.

This chain uses TRBV4-1 with TRBJ1-1, with D perhaps TRBD1 (6 bases). CDR3 length: 18 residues. V gave up 4 bases and J gave up 5 bases, with 26 bases separating them. The germline gives CDR1 MGHRA, CDR2 YSYEKL. CDR3 in amino acids: CASSRPAGPRGAGTEAFF. CDR3 DNA sequence: TGCGCCAGCAGCCGACCTGCGGGACCGCGGGGGGCGGGAACTGAAGCTTTCTTT.

This rearrangement joins TRBV11-2 to TRBJ1-6, with 8 bases identical to TRBD1. The CDR3 extends over 18 amino acids. J lost 1 base, V lost 5 bases, and 10 bases had no gene match. Germline V CDR1 and CDR2: SGHAT, FQNNGV. CDR3 nucleotide sequence: TGTGCCAGCAGCCCCAGTGGCCGACAGGGGTCCTATAATTCACCCCTCCACTTT. This codes for CASSPSGRQGSYNSPLHF.

The chain links TRBV27 to TRBJ2-1; TRBD2 aligns across 10 bases. From germline, CDR1 is MNHEY and CDR2 SMNVEV (reference sequence). The CDR3 contains 14 residues. V lost 3 bases, J lost 7 bases, and 3 bases stayed unmatched. CDR3: CASSLSSGSNEQFF. CDR3 DNA: TGTGCCAGCAGTTTGTCTAGCGGGAGTAATGAGCAGTTCTTC.

The count of this clone is one. V and J are TRBV19 and TRBJ2-3; TRBD2 matches 9 bases. CDR1 LNHDA and CDR2 SQIVND come from the germline V gene (reference sequence). With 3 bases clipped from V and 5 bases from J, the junction kept 9 bases outside the gene matches. CDR3 length: 16 amino acids. The CDR3 spells CASSIGAGGFGDTQYF. The CDR3 DNA sequence: TGTGCCAGTAGTATTGGAGCGGGGGGCTTCGGAGATACGCAGTATTTT. The full variable domain, with the rest looked up from reference TRBV19 and TRBJ2-3, is DGGITQSPKYLFRKEGQNVTLSCEQNLNHDAMYWYRQDPGQGLRLIYYSQIVNDFQKGDIAEGYSVSREKKESFPLTVTSAQKNPTAFYLCASSIGAGGFGDTQYFGPGTRLTVL.

The rearrangement joins TRBV29-1 to TRBJ2-5; the D is unclear. CDR1 SQVTM and CDR2 ANQGSEA come from the germline V gene. V lost 3 bases to trimming and J lost 9 bases, with 11 bases between them. This CDR3 spans 11 amino acids. The CDR3 region has the DNA TGCAGCGTTGAGAGTGGAGTGGCCCAGTACTTC. The encoded protein is CSVESGVAQYF.

Only one count was recorded for this clone. V is TRBV3-1 (or the pseudogene TRBV3-2) and J is TRBJ1-3; no reliable D call. The CDR3 loop spans 14 amino acids. Germline V gives CDR1 LGHDT, CDR2 YNNKEL (reference sequence). Trimming cost V 4 bases and J 6 bases, with 13 bases left between them. The CDR3 spells CASSPSGKENTIYF. The CDR3, as DNA: TGTGCCAGCAGCCCCAGCGGTAAGGAAAACACCATATATTTT.

The chain links TRBV11-1 to TRBJ2-1, with 7 bases aligning to TRBD1. Germline lookup yields CDR1 SGHAT and CDR2 FQDESV (reference sequence). The ends lost 5 bases at V and 0 bases at J; junction bases unmatched: 7. CDR3 length equals 16 residues. As DNA, the CDR3 is TGTGCCAGCAGCGCCTACAGGGGCAGCTCCTACAATGAGCAGTTCTTC. Translating it yields CASSAYRGSSYNEQFF.